This T cell receptor beta chain was captured in a study of T cell repertoires in cytomegalovirus infection. Study details: HLA-B-restricted CMV epitopes that are well studied were used alongside recently identified HLA-C-restricted ones.

The study's findings and limits: CMV carriers having the relevant HLA were flagged by cumulative public TCR beta family frequency. CMV-specific TCR beta clonotypes restricted by HLA-C dominated the ex vivo response.

Points on this clonotype: Its antigen is unidentified.

Unmatched junction bases numbered 8, after V lost 4 bases and J lost 1 base. The CDR3 has 16 amino acids. TCRdb independently ran MiXCR on the reads; one entry per CDR3 protein. The repertoire holds about 150,000 distinct CDR3 sequences, with approximately 30% as singletons. The source material was CD8+ T cells from cultured PBMCs, sampled from culture after CMV antigen stimulation. This sequence originates from a human donor in good health (CMV status not recorded). Some clones in this sample may be carry-over from other donors' samples. The V call is TRBV12-3 or TRBV12-4, the J call TRBJ1-1; 8 bases map to TRBD1. CDR3 coding DNA: TGTGCCAGCAGTTCCAGGGGGCAGGGGTCGAACACTGAAGCTTTCTTT. Its protein is CASSSRGQGSNTEAFF.